This TCR beta chain was sequenced for a study of blood T cell repertoires in COVID-19. The germline gives CDR1 LNHDA, CDR2 SQIVND (reference sequence). The CDR3 spans 16 residues. Losses at the gene ends were 3 bases for V and 5 bases for J; bases not matched to a gene: 8. The table came from immunoSEQ multiplex PCR; TCRdb's copy has only in-frame clones and leaves some out. The table has roughly 230,000 clones, approximately 92% seen once. This sequence originates from a middle-aged woman who had recovered from COVID-19. The chain is built from TRBV19 and TRBJ2-3; 10 bases line up with TRBD2. Material for sequencing was peripheral blood. The CDR3 loop is CASSILAGAPGDTQYF. CDR3 bases: TGTGCCAGTAGTATCCTAGCGGGGGCGCCGGGAGATACGCAGTATTTT.